These T cell receptor beta chains were read from a single sample in a study of a mutant IDH1 vaccine in newly diagnosed glioma. Their cognate antigens are unknown. Here immunoSEQ multiplex PCR was the method, and the copy in TCRdb shows in-frame clones only, minus some. Among about 90,000 clones listed, approximately 89% were seen once. Sequencing was performed on PBMCs, taken from a glioma patient whose treatment included an IDH1 peptide vaccine. The origin of the receptors is a woman between 50 and 59 years old with glioma. Each CDR3 is given with its conserved first and last residue. The order of the fields is CDR3 DNA, CDR3 protein, D gene, J gene, clone size, V gene. D genes are given only for firm matches. Rows give clone size only sometimes, using once, few, many, or a class for an expanded clone.

TGTGCCTGGAGTCGGCTTAGCGTGGGGGAGACCCAGTACTTC	CAWSRLSVGETQYF	NA	TRBJ2-5	NA	TRBV30
TGTGCCAGCAAACAGGGGGCGCGGGAGACCCAGTACTTC	CASKQGARETQYF	TRBD1	TRBJ2-5	NA	TRBV28
TGTGCCAGCAGTTACAGCCAGGGGAATTCACCCCTCCACTTT	CASSYSQGNSPLHF	NA	TRBJ1-6	NA	TRBV6-5
TGCGCCAGCAGCCAGACTAGCGTGCAAGAGACCCAGTACTTC	CASSQTSVQETQYF	TRBD2	TRBJ2-5	NA	TRBV5-1
TGTGCCAGCAGCCCAGGAACTAGCGGGAGGGCAATGGTCTTC	CASSPGTSGRAMVF	TRBD2	TRBJ2-1	NA	TRBV27
TGTGCCAGCAGCCCTGTAGGGGGGACGGTTGAAGCTTTCTTT	CASSPVGGTVEAFF	NA	TRBJ1-1	NA	TRBV9
TGTGCCACCAGCAGAGAGTTCGGGGTAGGGGAAAAACTGTTTTTT	CATSREFGVGEKLFF	NA	TRBJ1-4	NA	TRBV15
TGCGCCAGCAGCTACTCAGGGAGTGGGGCCAACGTCCTGACTTTC	CASSYSGSGANVLTF	NA	TRBJ2-6	NA	TRBV4-1
TGTGCCAGCAACCTCCCGGGCAGGGGGGAATCACCCCTCCACTTT	CASNLPGRGESPLHF	TRBD1	TRBJ1-6	NA	TRBV6-5
TGTGCCACCCTTCCCGGGACAGGCTCTAACTATGGCTACACCTTC	CATLPGTGSNYGYTF	TRBD1	TRBJ1-2	NA	TRBV28
TGTGCCAGCAGCCGGGACACGTTCTATGGCTACACCTTC	CASSRDTFYGYTF	NA	TRBJ1-2	once	TRBV4-2
TGTGCCAGCAGCCCCCCCTCGAGGGCCGTAGAGACCCAGTACTTC	CASSPPSRAVETQYF	NA	TRBJ2-5	NA	TRBV9
TGTGCCAGCAGCCAAGCGTGGACAGGGGGGAGGTACGAGCAGTACTTC	CASSQAWTGGRYEQYF	TRBD1	TRBJ2-7	NA	TRBV14
TGCGCCAGCAGTGATTCGCGGGGAAGGCCAGATACGCAGTATTTT	CASSDSRGRPDTQYF	NA	TRBJ2-3	NA	TRBV10-2
TGTGCCAGCAGCGGAGGCCCCTGGGGGGAAGATACGCAGTATTTT	CASSGGPWGEDTQYF	NA	TRBJ2-3	NA	TRBV7-2
TGCGCCAGCAGCGGTACTGGCTACGAGCAGTACTTC	CASSGTGYEQYF	NA	TRBJ2-7	few	TRBV5-1
TGCGCCAGCAAGCCCGGGGGGGTCGACCCTGAAGCTTTCTTT	CASKPGGVDPEAFF	NA	TRBJ1-1	NA	TRBV5-1
TGTGCCAGCGGGGACAGTAGAGTCTCTGGGGCCAACGTCCTGACTTTC	CASGDSRVSGANVLTF	TRBD1	TRBJ2-6	NA	TRBV9
TGTGCCAGTAGTGCTTCAGGGATTTCCTACGAGCAGTACTTC	CASSASGISYEQYF	NA	TRBJ2-7	NA	TRBV19
TGTGCCAGCAGCTTGTTGGGTGGCGGGGTATCCTACGAGCAGTACTTC	CASSLLGGGVSYEQYF	NA	TRBJ2-7	once	TRBV5-4
TGTGCCGTGGAACCCTCCCGGGACTACTCCTACGAGCAGTACTTC	CAVEPSRDYSYEQYF	TRBD2	TRBJ2-7	NA	TRBV2
TGTGCCAGCAGCGTAACGGGGTCTGGGGCCAACGTCCTGACTTTC	CASSVTGSGANVLTF	NA	TRBJ2-6	few	TRBV9
TGTGCCAGCAGCACCCGCCGCTTAACAGGGGGGGCCTACGAGCAGTACTTC	CASSTRRLTGGAYEQYF	NA	TRBJ2-7	few	TRBV7-8
TGCAGCGTTACCCCCGACAGGGACGCTGAAGCTTTCTTT	CSVTPDRDAEAFF	TRBD1	TRBJ1-1	few	TRBV29-1
TGCGCCAGCAGCCAACCGACTAGCGGGAGTTACGAGCAGTACTTC	CASSQPTSGSYEQYF	TRBD2	TRBJ2-7	NA	TRBV4-1
TGCGCCAGCAGCTGGAAGACATCCGGGGAGCTGTTTTTT	CASSWKTSGELFF	NA	TRBJ2-2	few	TRBV5-1
TGTGCCACATTGAGGGGCAACCAAGAGACCCAGTACTTC	CATLRGNQETQYF	NA	TRBJ2-5	NA	TRBV10-3
TGTGCCAGCAACCAGGGACCTACGCAGTATTTT	CASNQGPTQYF	NA	TRBJ2-3	NA	TRBV27
TGTGCCAGTAGTATAGGAGATACGCAGTATTTT	CASSIGDTQYF	NA	TRBJ2-3	NA	TRBV19
TGTGCCAGCAGCTTGGACTTGAGTCTTGACTATGGCTACACCTTC	CASSLDLSLDYGYTF	NA	TRBJ1-2	NA	TRBV5-5
TGCGCCAGCAGCGATGCCCGGGGGAACACTGAAGCTTTCTTT	CASSDARGNTEAFF	NA	TRBJ1-1	NA	TRBV5-1
TGTGCCACCAGCAGAGATCGGAGCAGCGGGGGCACTGAAGCTTTCTTT	CATSRDRSSGGTEAFF	NA	TRBJ1-1	NA	TRBV15
TGTGCCAGCTCACCAAGACCCGGCGGGGAGCTGTTTTTT	CASSPRPGGELFF	NA	TRBJ2-2	NA	TRBV18
TGTGCCATCAGGCAGAGCTCTGGAAACACCATATATTTT	CAIRQSSGNTIYF	NA	TRBJ1-3	once	TRBV10-3
TGTGCCAGCAGCGGGGACTATAGCAATCAGCCCCAGCATTTT	CASSGDYSNQPQHF	NA	TRBJ1-5	NA	TRBV6-5
TGTGCCATCAGTAACGAGAACACCGGGGAGCTGTTTTTT	CAISNENTGELFF	NA	TRBJ2-2	NA	TRBV10-3
TGTGCCAGCAGTTTAAGGTCTTCTGGCTACACCTTC	CASSLRSSGYTF	NA	TRBJ1-2	NA	TRBV28
TGCGCCAGCAGCTTGGCGGGTTACACAGATACGCAGTATTTT	CASSLAGYTDTQYF	NA	TRBJ2-3	NA	TRBV5-1
TGTGCCAGCAGAAGACTAGCGGGAAAGGGGTACGAGCAGTACTTC	CASRRLAGKGYEQYF	TRBD2	TRBJ2-7	NA	TRBV6-1
TGTGCCAGCTCACCACCATCGGCAGGGGGAGTAATGAACACTGAAGCTTTCTTT	CASSPPSAGGVMNTEAFF	TRBD1	TRBJ1-1	NA	TRBV18
TGTGCCAGCTCACCACCTGCGAGCCATGAGCAGTTCTTC	CASSPPASHEQFF	NA	TRBJ2-1	NA	TRBV18
TGTGCCAGCAAAGGGACCCTAGCACCGTACGAGCAGTACTTC	CASKGTLAPYEQYF	NA	TRBJ2-7	NA	TRBV6-5
TGTGCCAGCAGTGGTCTCGGTGGCGGCTACACCTTC	CASSGLGGGYTF	NA	TRBJ1-2	NA	TRBV2
TGCAGCGCTATAAGAACCGGGGAGCTGTTTTTT	CSAIRTGELFF	NA	TRBJ2-2	NA	TRBV29-1
TGTGCCAGCAGTTACAATAGCGGGAGAACAGATACGCAGTATTTT	CASSYNSGRTDTQYF	TRBD2	TRBJ2-3	NA	TRBV6-5
TGCAGTGTAGCGTACTCCTACGAGCAGTACTTC	CSVAYSYEQYF	NA	TRBJ2-7	once	TRBV20-1
TGTGCCAGCAGTCGTCCAGGGAGGCATGAAAAACTGTTTTTT	CASSRPGRHEKLFF	NA	TRBJ1-4	NA	TRBV6-5
TGTGCCAGCAGCTCGAGGGAGACAGACTCTTACAATGAGCAGTTCTTC	CASSSRETDSYNEQFF	NA	TRBJ2-1	NA	TRBV13
TGTGCCAGTAGTCCCCGACTAGAAGGGGGGGCAGATACGCAGTATTTT	CASSPRLEGGADTQYF	NA	TRBJ2-3	NA	TRBV19
TGTGCCATCAGTGCCTGGGACAGGGAGGGAAACATTCAGTACTTC	CAISAWDREGNIQYF	TRBD1	TRBJ2-4	NA	TRBV10-3
TGCGCCAGCAGCCATGGCGGGCGCGGTACTGAAGCTTTCTTT	CASSHGGRGTEAFF	NA	TRBJ1-1	NA	TRBV4-1